The TCR beta chain under discussion was sequenced for a study of cytomegalovirus exposure and HLA in healthy donors. Study-level findings and limits: Cytomegalovirus-associated TCR beta chains were listed, numbering 150 to 200. Productive rates of about 87% or about 30% were seen for most TCR beta V segments in an earlier analysis. Sequences of the TCR beta chain were said to predict the HLA-A and HLA-B alleles of most subjects accurately. Later on, an analysis showed TCR association rates differing by HLA locus, with DRB1 the most and HLA-C the fewest.

With 60 Vbeta and 13 Jbeta primers, the PCR was carried out. Sequencing used immunoSEQ multiplex PCR; TCRdb keeps in-frame clones, though not all of them. The sample is made up of approximately 75,000 clones, and the top ten hold roughly 5% of it. The CDR3 runs 16 residues. With regard to this clone: What it binds is not known.

Sequences were obtained from PBMCs. This rearrangement joins TRBV21-1 to TRBJ2-1; the table's TRBD1 call for D was not verified on the DNA. TRBV21-1 is described as a pseudogene. The sequence derives from a man between 40 and 49 years old in good health and CMV-seronegative. The CDR3 bases are TGTGCCAGCAGCAGGCAGGGGGGCTTCCCCTACAATGAGCAGTTCTTC. Residues: CASSRQGGFPYNEQFF.